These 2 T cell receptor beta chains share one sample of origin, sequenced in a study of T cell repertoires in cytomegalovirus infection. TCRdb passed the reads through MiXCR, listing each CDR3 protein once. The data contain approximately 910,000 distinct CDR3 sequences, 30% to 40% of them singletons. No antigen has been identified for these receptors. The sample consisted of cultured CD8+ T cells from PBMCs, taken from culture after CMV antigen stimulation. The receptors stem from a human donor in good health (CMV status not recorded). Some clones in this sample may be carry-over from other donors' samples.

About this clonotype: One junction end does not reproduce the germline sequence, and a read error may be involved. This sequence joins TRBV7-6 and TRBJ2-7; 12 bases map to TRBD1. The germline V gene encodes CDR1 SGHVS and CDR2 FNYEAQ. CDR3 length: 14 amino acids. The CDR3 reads CASSSGTGGYEQSF. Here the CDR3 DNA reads TGTGCCAGCAGCTCTGGGACAGGGGGCTACGAGCAGTCCTTC.

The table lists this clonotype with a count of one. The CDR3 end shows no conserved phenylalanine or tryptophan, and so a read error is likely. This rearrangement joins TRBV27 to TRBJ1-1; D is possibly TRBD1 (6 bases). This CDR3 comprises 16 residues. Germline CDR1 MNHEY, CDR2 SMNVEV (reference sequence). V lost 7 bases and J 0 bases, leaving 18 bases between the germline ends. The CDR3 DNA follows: TGTGCCAGCACCCCCTATGGCGGGACACTGAACACTGAAGCTTTCCTT. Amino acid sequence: CASTPYGGTLNTEAFL.